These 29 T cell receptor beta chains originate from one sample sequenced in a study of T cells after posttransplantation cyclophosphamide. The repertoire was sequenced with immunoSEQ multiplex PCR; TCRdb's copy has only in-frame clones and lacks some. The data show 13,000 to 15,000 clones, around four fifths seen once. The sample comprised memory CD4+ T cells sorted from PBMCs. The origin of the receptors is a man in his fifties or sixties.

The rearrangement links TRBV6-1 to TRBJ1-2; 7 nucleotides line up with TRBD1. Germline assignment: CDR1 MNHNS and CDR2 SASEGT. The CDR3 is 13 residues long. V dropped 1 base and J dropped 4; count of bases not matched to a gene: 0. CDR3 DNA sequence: TGTGCCAGCAGTGAAGACAGGGGCTATGGCTACACCTTC. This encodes CASSEDRGYGYTF.

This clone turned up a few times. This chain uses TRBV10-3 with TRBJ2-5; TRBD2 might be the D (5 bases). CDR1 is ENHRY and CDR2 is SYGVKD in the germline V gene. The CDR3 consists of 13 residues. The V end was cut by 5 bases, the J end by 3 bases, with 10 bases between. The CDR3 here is CAISTRIEETQYF. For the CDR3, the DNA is TGTGCCATCAGTACTAGGATAGAAGAGACCCAGTACTTC.

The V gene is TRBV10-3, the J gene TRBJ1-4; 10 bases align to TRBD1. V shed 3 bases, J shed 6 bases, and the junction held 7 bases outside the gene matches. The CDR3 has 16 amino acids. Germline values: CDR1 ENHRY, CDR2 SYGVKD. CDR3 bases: TGTGCCATCAGTGAACGGGGGACAGGGGCGTATGAAAAACTGTTTTTT. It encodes CAISERGTGAYEKLFF.

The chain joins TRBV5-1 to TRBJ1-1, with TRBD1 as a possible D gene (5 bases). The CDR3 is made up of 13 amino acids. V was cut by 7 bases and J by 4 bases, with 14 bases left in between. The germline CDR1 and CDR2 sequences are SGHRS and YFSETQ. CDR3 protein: CASASGLGTEAFF. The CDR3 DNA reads TGCGCCAGCGCGTCGGGACTTGGCACTGAAGCTTTCTTT.

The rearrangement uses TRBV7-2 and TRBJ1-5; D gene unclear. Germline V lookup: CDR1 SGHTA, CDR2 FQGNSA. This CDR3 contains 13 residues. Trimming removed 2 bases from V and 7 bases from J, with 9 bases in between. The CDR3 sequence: CASSLSEYQPQHF. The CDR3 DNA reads TGTGCCAGCAGCTTATCTGAGTACCAGCCCCAGCATTTT. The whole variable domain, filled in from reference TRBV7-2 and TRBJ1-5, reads GAGVSQSPSNKVTEKGKDVELRCDPISGHTALYWYRQSLGQGLEFLIYFQGNSAPDKSGLPSDRFSAERTGGSVSTLTIQRTQQEDSAVYLCASSLSEYQPQHFGDGTRLSIL.

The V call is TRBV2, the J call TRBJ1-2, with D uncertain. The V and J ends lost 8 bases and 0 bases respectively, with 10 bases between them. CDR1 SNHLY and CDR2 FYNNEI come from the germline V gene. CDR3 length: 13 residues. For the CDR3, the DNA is TGTGCCAGCCGAGGCTTTGCTAACTATGGCTACACCTTC. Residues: CASRGFANYGYTF.

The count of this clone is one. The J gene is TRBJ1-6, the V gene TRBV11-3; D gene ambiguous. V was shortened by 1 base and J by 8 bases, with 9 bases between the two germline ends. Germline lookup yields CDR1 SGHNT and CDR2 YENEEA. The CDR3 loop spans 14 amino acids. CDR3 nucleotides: TGTGCCAGCAGCTTAGGACGGGGAGATTCACCCCTCCACTTT. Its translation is CASSLGRGDSPLHF.

Here the CDR3 reads CASSLVRGGGNEQFF. The CDR3, as DNA: TGTGCCAGCAGCTTAGTACGGGGGGGCGGCAATGAGCAGTTCTTC. The V and J genes are TRBV11-2 and TRBJ2-1, with TRBD2 matching 8 bases. Germline assignment: CDR1 SGHAT and CDR2 FQNNGV. The CDR3 is made up of 15 amino acids. Unmatched junction bases numbered 5, after V lost 1 base and J lost 6 bases.

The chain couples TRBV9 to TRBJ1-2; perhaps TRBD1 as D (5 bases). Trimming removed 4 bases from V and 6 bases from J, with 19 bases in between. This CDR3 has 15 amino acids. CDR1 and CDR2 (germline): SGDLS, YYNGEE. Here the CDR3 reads CASSPNPQGQDGYTF. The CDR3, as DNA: TGTGCCAGCAGCCCCAACCCCCAGGGTCAGGATGGCTACACCTTC. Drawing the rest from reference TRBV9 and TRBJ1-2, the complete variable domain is DSGVTQTPKHLITATGQRVTLRCSPRSGDLSVYWYQQSLDQGLQFLIQYYNGEERAKGNILERFSAQQFPDLHSELNLSSLELGDSALYFCASSPNPQGQDGYTFGSGTRLTVV.

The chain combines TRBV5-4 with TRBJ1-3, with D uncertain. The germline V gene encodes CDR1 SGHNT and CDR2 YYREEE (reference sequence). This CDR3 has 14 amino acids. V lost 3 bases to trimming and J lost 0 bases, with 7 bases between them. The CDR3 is CASSSRDSGNTIYF. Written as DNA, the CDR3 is TGTGCCAGCAGCTCCCGGGACTCTGGAAACACCATATATTTT.

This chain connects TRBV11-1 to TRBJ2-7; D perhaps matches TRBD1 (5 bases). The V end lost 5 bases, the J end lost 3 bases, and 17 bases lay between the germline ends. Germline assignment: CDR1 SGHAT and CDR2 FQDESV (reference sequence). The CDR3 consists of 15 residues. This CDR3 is CASSHRPGLLYEQYF. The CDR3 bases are TGTGCCAGCAGCCACCGCCCAGGGCTACTCTACGAGCAGTACTTC.

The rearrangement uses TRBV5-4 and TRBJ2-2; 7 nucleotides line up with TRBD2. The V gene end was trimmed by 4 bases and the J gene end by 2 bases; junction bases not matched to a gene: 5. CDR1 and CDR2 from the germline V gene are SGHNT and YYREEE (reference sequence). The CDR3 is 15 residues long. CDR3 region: CASSPGLRNTGELFF. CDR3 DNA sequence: TGTGCCAGCAGCCCGGGACTAAGAAACACCGGGGAGCTGTTTTTT. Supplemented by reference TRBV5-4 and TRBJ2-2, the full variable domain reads ETGVTQSPTHLIKTRGQQVTLRCSSQSGHNTVSWYQQALGQGPQFIFQYYREEENGRGNFPPRFSGLQFPNYSSELNVNALELDDSALYLCASSPGLRNTGELFFGEGSRLTVL.

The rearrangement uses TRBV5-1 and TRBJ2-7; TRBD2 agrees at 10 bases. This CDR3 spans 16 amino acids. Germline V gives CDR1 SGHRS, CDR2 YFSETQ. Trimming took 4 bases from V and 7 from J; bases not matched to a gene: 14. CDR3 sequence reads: CASSEQTSGAGVEQYF. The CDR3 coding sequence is TGCGCCAGCAGCGAACAAACTAGCGGGGCCGGGGTGGAGCAGTACTTC. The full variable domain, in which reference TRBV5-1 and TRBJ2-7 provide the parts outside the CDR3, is KAGVTQTPRYLIKTRGQQVTLSCSPISGHRSVSWYQQTPGQGLQFLFEYFSETQRNKGNFPGRFSGRQFSNSRSEMNVSTLELGDSALYLCASSEQTSGAGVEQYFGPGTRLTVT.

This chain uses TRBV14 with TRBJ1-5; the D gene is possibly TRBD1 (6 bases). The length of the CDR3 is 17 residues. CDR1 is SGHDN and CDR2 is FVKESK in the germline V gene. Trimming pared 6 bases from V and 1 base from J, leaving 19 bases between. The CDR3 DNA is TGTGCCAGCAGTCATACTTTGGGAACAGGGAGCAATCAGCCCCAGCATTTT. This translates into CASSHTLGTGSNQPQHF. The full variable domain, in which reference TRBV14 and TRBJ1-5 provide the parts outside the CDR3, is EAGVTQFPSHSVIEKGQTVTLRCDPISGHDNLYWYRRVMGKEIKFLLHFVKESKQDESGMPNNRFLAERTGGTYSTLKVQPAELEDSGVYFCASSHTLGTGSNQPQHFGDGTRLSIL.

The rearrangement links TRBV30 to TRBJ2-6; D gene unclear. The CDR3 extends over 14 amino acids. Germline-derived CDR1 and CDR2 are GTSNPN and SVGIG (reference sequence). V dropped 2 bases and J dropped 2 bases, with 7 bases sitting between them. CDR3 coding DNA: TGTGCCTGGAGTAGACTGGCTGGGGCCAACGTCCTGACTTTC. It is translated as CAWSRLAGANVLTF.

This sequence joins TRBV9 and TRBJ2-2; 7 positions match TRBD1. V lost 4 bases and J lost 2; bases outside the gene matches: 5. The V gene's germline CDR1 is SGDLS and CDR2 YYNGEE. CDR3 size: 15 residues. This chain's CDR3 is CASSPGQPNTGELFF. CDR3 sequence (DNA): TGTGCCAGCAGCCCGGGACAGCCCAACACCGGGGAGCTGTTTTTT.

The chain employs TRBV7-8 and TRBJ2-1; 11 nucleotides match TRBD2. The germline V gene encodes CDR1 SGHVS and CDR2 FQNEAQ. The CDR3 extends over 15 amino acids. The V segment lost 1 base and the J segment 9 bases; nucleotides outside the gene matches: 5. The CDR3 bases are TGTGCCAGCAGCTTAGTTAGCGGGGGGGCAGTTGAGCAGTTCTTC. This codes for CASSLVSGGAVEQFF.

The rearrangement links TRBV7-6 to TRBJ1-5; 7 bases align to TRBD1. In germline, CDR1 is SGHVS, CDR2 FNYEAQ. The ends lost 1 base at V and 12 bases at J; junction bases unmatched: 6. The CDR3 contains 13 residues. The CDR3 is CASSLGETGHQHF. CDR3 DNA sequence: TGTGCCAGCAGCTTAGGGGAGACAGGGCACCAGCATTTT.

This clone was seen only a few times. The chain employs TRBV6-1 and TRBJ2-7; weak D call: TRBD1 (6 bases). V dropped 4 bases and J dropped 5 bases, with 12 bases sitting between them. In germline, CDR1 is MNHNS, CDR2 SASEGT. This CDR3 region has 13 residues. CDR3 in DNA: TGTGCCAGCAGTGTGGAACAGGGCCACGAGCAGTACTTC. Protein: CASSVEQGHEQYF.

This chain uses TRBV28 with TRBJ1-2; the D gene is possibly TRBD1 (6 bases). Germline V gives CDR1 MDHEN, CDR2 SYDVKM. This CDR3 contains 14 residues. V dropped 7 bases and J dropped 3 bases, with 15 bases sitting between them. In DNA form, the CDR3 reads TGTGCCAGCAATGGGGGTGGACAGCACTATGGCTACACCTTC. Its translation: CASNGGGQHYGYTF.

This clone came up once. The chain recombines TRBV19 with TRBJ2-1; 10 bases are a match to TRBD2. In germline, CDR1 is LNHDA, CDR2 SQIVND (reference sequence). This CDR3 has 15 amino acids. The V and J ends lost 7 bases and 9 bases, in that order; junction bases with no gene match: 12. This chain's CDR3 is CASNRQASGSPEQFF. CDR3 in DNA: TGTGCCAGTAATCGACAAGCTAGCGGGAGTCCTGAGCAGTTCTTC.

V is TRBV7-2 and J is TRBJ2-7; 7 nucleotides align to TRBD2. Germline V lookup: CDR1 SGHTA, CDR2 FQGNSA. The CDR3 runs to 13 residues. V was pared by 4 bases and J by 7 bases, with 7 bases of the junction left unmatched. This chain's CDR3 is CASSSGTGREQYF. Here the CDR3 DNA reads TGTGCCAGCAGCTCCGGGACCGGGAGGGAGCAGTACTTC.

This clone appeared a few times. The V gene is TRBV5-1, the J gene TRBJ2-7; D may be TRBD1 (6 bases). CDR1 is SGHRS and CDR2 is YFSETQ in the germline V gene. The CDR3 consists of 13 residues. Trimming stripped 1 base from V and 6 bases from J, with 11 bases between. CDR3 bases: TGCGCCAGCAGCTTGAGTGTAGGGGGCGAGCAGTACTTC. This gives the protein CASSLSVGGEQYF.

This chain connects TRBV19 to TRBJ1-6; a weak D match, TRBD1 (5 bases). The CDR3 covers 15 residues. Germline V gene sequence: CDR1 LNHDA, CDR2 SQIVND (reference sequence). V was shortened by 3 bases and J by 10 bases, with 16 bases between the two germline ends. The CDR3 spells CASSIKGGGESPLHF. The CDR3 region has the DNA TGTGCCAGTAGTATTAAGGGAGGAGGGGAATCACCCCTCCACTTT.

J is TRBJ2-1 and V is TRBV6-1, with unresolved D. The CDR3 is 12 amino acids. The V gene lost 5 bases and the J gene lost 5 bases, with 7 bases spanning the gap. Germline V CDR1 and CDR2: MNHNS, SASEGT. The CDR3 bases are TGTGCCAGCAGTCCCCGTAACAATGAGCAGTTCTTC. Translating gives CASSPRNNEQFF.

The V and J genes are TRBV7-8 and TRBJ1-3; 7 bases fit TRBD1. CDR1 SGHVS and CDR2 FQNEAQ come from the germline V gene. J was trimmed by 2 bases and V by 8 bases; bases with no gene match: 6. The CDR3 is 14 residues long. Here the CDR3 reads CASGTQGAGNTIYF. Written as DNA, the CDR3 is TGTGCCAGCGGGACCCAGGGGGCTGGAAACACCATATATTTT.

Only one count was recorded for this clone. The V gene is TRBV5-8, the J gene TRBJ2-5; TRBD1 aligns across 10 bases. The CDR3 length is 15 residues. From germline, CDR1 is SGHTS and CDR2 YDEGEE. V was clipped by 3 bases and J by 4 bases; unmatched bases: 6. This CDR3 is CASSSRTGGTETQYF. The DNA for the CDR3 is TGTGCCAGCAGCTCTCGGACAGGGGGGACAGAGACCCAGTACTTC.

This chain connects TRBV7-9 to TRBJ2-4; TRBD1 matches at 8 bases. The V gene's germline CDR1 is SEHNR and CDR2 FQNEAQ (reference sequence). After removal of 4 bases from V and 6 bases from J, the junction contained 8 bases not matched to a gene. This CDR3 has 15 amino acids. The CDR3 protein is CASSSRTGCLNIQYF. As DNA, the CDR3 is TGTGCCAGCAGCTCCCGGACAGGGTGCCTAAACATTCAGTACTTC. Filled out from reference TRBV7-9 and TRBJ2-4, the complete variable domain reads DTGVSQNPRHKITKRGQNVTFRCDPISEHNRLYWYRQTLGQGPEFLTYFQNEAQLEKSRLLSDRFSAERPKGSFSTLEIQRTEQGDSAMYLCASSSRTGCLNIQYFGAGTRLSVL.

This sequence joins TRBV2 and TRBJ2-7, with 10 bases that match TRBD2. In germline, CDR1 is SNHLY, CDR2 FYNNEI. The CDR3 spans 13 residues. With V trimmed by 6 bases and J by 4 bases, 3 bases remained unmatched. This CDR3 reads CASRIAGGYEQYF. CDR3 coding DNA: TGTGCCAGCAGAATAGCGGGGGGTTACGAGCAGTACTTC.